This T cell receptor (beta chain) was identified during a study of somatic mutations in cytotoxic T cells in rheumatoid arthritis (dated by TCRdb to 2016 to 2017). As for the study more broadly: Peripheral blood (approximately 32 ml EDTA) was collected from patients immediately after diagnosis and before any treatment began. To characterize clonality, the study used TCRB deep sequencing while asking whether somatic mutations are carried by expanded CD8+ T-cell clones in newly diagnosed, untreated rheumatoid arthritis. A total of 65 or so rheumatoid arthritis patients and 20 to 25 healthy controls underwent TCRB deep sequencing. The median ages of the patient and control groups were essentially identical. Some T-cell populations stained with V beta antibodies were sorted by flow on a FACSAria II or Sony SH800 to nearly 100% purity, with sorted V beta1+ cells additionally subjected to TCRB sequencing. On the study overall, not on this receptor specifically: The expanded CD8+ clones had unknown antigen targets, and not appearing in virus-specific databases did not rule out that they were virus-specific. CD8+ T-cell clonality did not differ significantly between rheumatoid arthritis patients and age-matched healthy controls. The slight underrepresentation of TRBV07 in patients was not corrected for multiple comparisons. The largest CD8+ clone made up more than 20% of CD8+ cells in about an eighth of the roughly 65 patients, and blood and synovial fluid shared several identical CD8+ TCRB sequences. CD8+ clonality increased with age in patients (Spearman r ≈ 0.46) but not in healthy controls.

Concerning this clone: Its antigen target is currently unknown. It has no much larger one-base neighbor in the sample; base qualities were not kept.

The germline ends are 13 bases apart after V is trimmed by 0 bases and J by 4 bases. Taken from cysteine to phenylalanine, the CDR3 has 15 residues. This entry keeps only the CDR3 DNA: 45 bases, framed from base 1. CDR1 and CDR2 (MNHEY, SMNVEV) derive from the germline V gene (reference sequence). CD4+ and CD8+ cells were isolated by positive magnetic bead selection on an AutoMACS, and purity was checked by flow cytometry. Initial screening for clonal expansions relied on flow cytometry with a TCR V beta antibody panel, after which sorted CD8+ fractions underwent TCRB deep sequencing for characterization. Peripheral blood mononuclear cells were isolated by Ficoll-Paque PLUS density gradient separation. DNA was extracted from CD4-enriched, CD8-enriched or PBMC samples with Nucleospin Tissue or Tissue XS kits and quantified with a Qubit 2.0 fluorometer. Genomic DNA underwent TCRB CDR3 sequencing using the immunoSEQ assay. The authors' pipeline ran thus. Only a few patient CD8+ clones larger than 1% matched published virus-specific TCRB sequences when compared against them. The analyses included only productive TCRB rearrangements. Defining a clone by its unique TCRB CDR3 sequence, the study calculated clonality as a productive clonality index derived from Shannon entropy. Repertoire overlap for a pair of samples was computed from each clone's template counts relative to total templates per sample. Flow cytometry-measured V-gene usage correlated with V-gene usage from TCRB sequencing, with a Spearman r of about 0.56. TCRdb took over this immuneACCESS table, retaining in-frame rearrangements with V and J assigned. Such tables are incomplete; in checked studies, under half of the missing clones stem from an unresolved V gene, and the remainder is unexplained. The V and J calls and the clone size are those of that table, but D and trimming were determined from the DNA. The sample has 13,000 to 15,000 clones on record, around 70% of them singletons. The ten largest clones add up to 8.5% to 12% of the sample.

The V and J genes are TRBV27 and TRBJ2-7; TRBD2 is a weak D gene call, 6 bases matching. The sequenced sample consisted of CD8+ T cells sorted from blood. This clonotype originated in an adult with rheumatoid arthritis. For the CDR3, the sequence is CASSLSGGYLYEQYF. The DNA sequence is TGTGCCAGCAGTTTATCGGGGGGTTACTTATACGAGCAGTACTTC.